These 28 T cell receptor beta chains share one sample of origin, sequenced in a study of T cell responses to AZD1222 COVID-19 vaccine. Clones were read by immunoSEQ multiplex PCR, and TCRdb kept only the in-frame ones, dropping some. The data show roughly 100,000 clones, with 84% seen just once and around 14% held by the top ten. Sequencing used peripheral blood, obtained 28 days after the second AZD1222 dose. These receptor sequences come from an adult who received the AZD1222 COVID-19 vaccine.

The chain combines TRBV28 with TRBJ1-2; tentatively, D is TRBD1 (5 bases). The CDR3 runs to 14 residues. The V end lost 8 bases, the J end lost 2 bases, and 15 bases lay between the germline ends. Germline CDR1 and CDR2: MDHEN and SYDVKM. CDR3: CASGPQGINYGYTF. The DNA of the CDR3 is TGTGCCAGCGGACCCCAGGGTATCAACTATGGCTACACCTTC.

This chain joins TRBV14 and TRBJ2-2, with D unresolved. Trimming took off 2 bases at V and 6 bases at J, with 10 bases between the two ends. The CDR3 sequence is 14 residues long. The germline gives CDR1 SGHDN, CDR2 FVKESK. CDR3 sequence: CASSQRWGSGELFF. CDR3 nucleotide sequence: TGTGCCAGCAGCCAACGGTGGGGATCCGGGGAGCTGTTTTTT.

In its sample, this clone was seen a few times. CDR3 sequence reads: CASSRDGRSTGELFF. The CDR3 nucleotides are TGTGCCAGCAGCAGAGACGGGAGAAGCACCGGGGAGCTGTTTTTT. The J gene is TRBJ2-2, the V gene TRBV9, with D maybe TRBD2 (6 bases). Germline values: CDR1 SGDLS, CDR2 YYNGEE. The CDR3 is 15 residues long. Trimming cost V 4 bases and J 4 bases, with 14 bases left between them.

The rearrangement joins TRBV18 to TRBJ2-7, with 7 bases aligning to TRBD1. The CDR3 consists of 17 residues. Germline CDR1 is KGHSH and CDR2 is LQKENI. Trimming removed 4 bases from V and 0 bases from J; junction bases left unmatched: 12. CDR3 nucleotides: TGTGCCAGCTCACGGACGACAGGGTCCCGGAGCTCCTACGAGCAGTACTTC. This sequence encodes CASSRTTGSRSSYEQYF.

In its sample, this clone was seen once. V and J are TRBV10-3 and TRBJ2-5, with 11 bases aligning to TRBD2. The CDR3 loop spans 16 amino acids. The J segment lost 4 bases and the V segment lost 2 bases, leaving 6 bases of the junction unmatched. Germline V CDR1 and CDR2: ENHRY, SYGVKD. The CDR3 spells CAISEPLGLAGETQYF. DNA for the CDR3: TGTGCCATCAGTGAGCCACTTGGACTAGCGGGAGAGACCCAGTACTTC.

Only one count was recorded for this clone. The rearrangement links TRBV6-5 to TRBJ1-5; tentatively, D is TRBD1 (5 bases). Trimming removed 5 bases at V and 2 bases at J, with 10 bases between. The CDR3 totals 14 residues. CDR1 is MNHEY and CDR2 is SVGAGI in the germline V gene. CDR3 in DNA: TGTGCCAGCAGTCCAGGGCAAGGCAATCAGCCCCAGCATTTT. This codes for CASSPGQGNQPQHF.

The genes are TRBV6-5 and TRBJ2-7, with 10 bases lining up with TRBD1. Germline V gene sequence: CDR1 MNHEY, CDR2 SVGAGI. After removal of 6 bases from V and 2 bases from J, the junction contained 7 bases not matched to a gene. The CDR3 consists of 15 residues. The CDR3 DNA reads as TGTGCCAGCAGAAAGGACAGGGGGGACACCTACGAGCAGTACTTC. The encoded protein is CASRKDRGDTYEQYF.

The gene calls are TRBV5-5 and TRBJ2-7; 7 bases are a match to TRBD1. The CDR3 sequence is 16 residues long. Germline values: CDR1 SGHKS, CDR2 YYEKEE (reference sequence). V trimming: 3 bases; J trimming: 1 base; junction bases outside the gene matches: 10. CDR3 coding DNA: TGTGCCAGCAGCTGGGACGGGACAGCCGTATCCTACGAGCAGTACTTC. It encodes CASSWDGTAVSYEQYF.

This chain connects TRBV19 to TRBJ1-1; no reliable D call. V lost 4 bases and J 1 base, leaving 10 bases between the germline ends. The CDR3 contains 14 residues. The germline CDR1 and CDR2 sequences are LNHDA and SQIVND (reference sequence). CDR3 sequence: CASSTGLPNTEAFF. The CDR3 DNA sequence: TGTGCCAGTAGTACAGGACTGCCGAACACTGAAGCTTTCTTT.

The chain is built from TRBV27 and TRBJ2-1, with TRBD2 identical over 8 bases. Germline values: CDR1 MNHEY, CDR2 SMNVEV (reference sequence). V shed 2 bases, J shed 3 bases, and the junction held 6 bases outside the gene matches. This CDR3 has 16 amino acids. CDR3 amino acids: CASSLGGGRLYNEQFF. Written as DNA, the CDR3 is TGTGCCAGCAGTTTAGGGGGCGGGAGGCTCTACAATGAGCAGTTCTTC.

The chain joins TRBV27 to TRBJ2-5; D call uncertain. Trimming pared 0 bases from V and 2 bases from J, leaving 7 bases between. Germline V CDR1 and CDR2: MNHEY, SMNVEV (reference sequence). The CDR3 extends over 14 amino acids. The CDR3 here is CASSLSGSQETQYF. CDR3 sequence (DNA): TGTGCCAGCAGTTTATCTGGCAGTCAAGAGACCCAGTACTTC.

The chain recombines TRBV10-3 with TRBJ1-1; weak D call: TRBD1 (5 bases). CDR1 is ENHRY and CDR2 is SYGVKD in the germline V gene. Between the trimmed V and J ends, which lost 4 bases and 1 base, there was a span of 13 bases. This CDR3 comprises 15 residues. The DNA of the CDR3 is TGTGCCATCAGTGGGGCCGGGGGGAGGAACACTGAAGCTTTCTTT. Amino acids: CAISGAGGRNTEAFF.

The chain links TRBV27 to TRBJ1-2; D gene unclear. The CDR3 extends over 13 amino acids. Germline loops: CDR1 MNHEY, CDR2 SMNVEV (reference sequence). With 3 bases removed from V and 4 bases from J, the gap between germline ends came to 9 bases. The CDR3 is CASSFRESYGYTF. Written as DNA, the CDR3 is TGTGCCAGCAGTTTTAGGGAAAGCTATGGCTACACCTTC.

The rearrangement links TRBV7-3 to TRBJ1-4; D unclear. V was clipped by 8 bases and J by 7 bases, with 20 bases between them. Germline assignment: CDR1 SGHTA and CDR2 FQGTGA. The CDR3 loop spans 15 amino acids. As DNA, the CDR3 is TGTGCCAGCTCCCAAAGCGGGGAGCTGGGTGAAAAACTGTTTTTT. Amino acids: CASSQSGELGEKLFF.

This chain connects TRBV12-3 or TRBV12-4 to TRBJ1-1; D not certain. The CDR3 contains 13 residues. V was shortened by 6 bases and J by 2 bases, with 10 bases between the two germline ends. The CDR3 DNA sequence: TGTGCCAGCAGGCGGGAGGAAAACACTGAAGCTTTCTTT. Amino acid sequence: CASRREENTEAFF.

This chain connects TRBV5-1 to TRBJ2-1; D unresolved. From germline, CDR1 is SGHRS and CDR2 YFSETQ. Trimming removed 6 bases at V and 0 bases at J, with 10 bases between. The CDR3 contains 14 residues. Here the CDR3 reads CASMAGSSYNEQFF. The CDR3 DNA reads as TGCGCCAGCATGGCTGGTAGCTCCTACAATGAGCAGTTCTTC.

Only one count was recorded for this clone. The J gene is TRBJ1-1, the V gene TRBV29-1, with D unclear. The CDR3 is 12 residues long. Germline values: CDR1 SQVTM, CDR2 ANQGSEA. V lost 6 bases and J 1 base, leaving 9 bases between the germline ends. CDR3 in amino acids: CSVMSWNTEAFF. The DNA for the CDR3 is TGCAGCGTGATGTCCTGGAACACTGAAGCTTTCTTT.

The chain employs TRBV6-5 and TRBJ1-1; D is unclear. The CDR3 sequence is 14 residues long. V was trimmed by 0 bases and J by 7 bases, leaving 12 bases between them. Germline CDR1 reads MNHEY; CDR2 reads SVGAGI. The CDR3 loop reads CASSYSIALNEAFF. CDR3 in DNA: TGTGCCAGCAGTTACTCGATAGCCCTAAATGAAGCTTTCTTT.

The V gene is TRBV9, the J gene TRBJ2-1; D gene ambiguous. CDR1 is SGDLS, CDR2 YYNGEE, per germline. Trimming removed 2 bases from V and 8 bases from J, with 8 bases in between. The CDR3 length is 12 residues. The chain's CDR3 is CASSVNPHEQFF. CDR3 bases: TGTGCCAGCAGCGTTAACCCCCATGAGCAGTTCTTC.

This chain joins TRBV5-1 and TRBJ2-2; no clear D. This CDR3 comprises 15 residues. Trimming left V 1 base short and J 4 bases short, with 11 bases between. CDR1 and CDR2 (germline): SGHRS, YFSETQ. The CDR3 loop is CASSLNPRGTGELFF. CDR3 nucleotides: TGCGCCAGCAGCTTGAACCCCCGAGGCACCGGGGAGCTGTTTTTT.

The chain combines TRBV9 with TRBJ2-1; TRBD1 agrees at 11 bases. CDR1 is SGDLS, CDR2 YYNGEE, per germline. Trimming removed 10 bases from V and 8 bases from J; junction bases left unmatched: 14. CDR3 length: 15 residues. The CDR3 sequence: CAPSRRDRGADEQFF. The CDR3 DNA reads as TGTGCCCCCTCCCGGCGGGACAGGGGGGCCGATGAGCAGTTCTTC. Filled out from reference TRBV9 and TRBJ2-1, the complete variable domain reads DSGVTQTPKHLITATGQRVTLRCSPRSGDLSVYWYQQSLDQGLQFLIQYYNGEERAKGNILERFSAQQFPDLHSELNLSSLELGDSALYFCAPSRRDRGADEQFFGPGTRLTVL.

This clone has only a few counts. The J gene is TRBJ2-1, the V gene TRBV6-5; D is tentatively TRBD1 or TRBD2 (6 bases each). Germline assignment: CDR1 MNHEY and CDR2 SVGAGI. CDR3 length equals 12 residues. V was trimmed by 7 bases and J by 5 bases, leaving 9 bases between them. The CDR3 sequence is CASKGGDNEQFF. CDR3 DNA: TGTGCCAGCAAGGGGGGTGACAATGAGCAGTTCTTC.

The chain uses TRBV7-2 and TRBJ2-2; tentative D call: TRBD1 (5 bases). CDR3 length: 15 amino acids. Germline CDR1 and CDR2: SGHTA and FQGNSA. The V end was cut by 5 bases, the J end by 1 base, with 11 bases between. The DNA for the CDR3 is TGTGCCAGCAGCCTCAGGGCCTTGAACACCGGGGAGCTGTTTTTT. This translates into CASSLRALNTGELFF.

This sequence joins TRBV4-1 and TRBJ2-1; D gene ambiguous. The CDR3 has 13 amino acids. CDR1 and CDR2 (germline): MGHRA, YSYEKL. Trimming took 4 bases from V and 3 from J, leaving 7 bases between them. The CDR3 DNA reads TGCGCCAGCAGCCCCCTCTTCTACAATGAGCAGTTCTTC. Translation: CASSPLFYNEQFF.

The genes are TRBV5-1 and TRBJ1-4; D remains ambiguous. Trimming took off 0 bases at V and 7 bases at J, with 10 bases between the two ends. CDR3 size: 14 residues. Germline V gene sequence: CDR1 SGHRS, CDR2 YFSETQ. CDR3 residues: CASSLGLDGEKLFF. The CDR3 DNA is TGCGCCAGCAGCTTGGGGTTGGACGGTGAAAAACTGTTTTTT. Full variable domain (missing parts from reference TRBV5-1 and TRBJ1-4): KAGVTQTPRYLIKTRGQQVTLSCSPISGHRSVSWYQQTPGQGLQFLFEYFSETQRNKGNFPGRFSGRQFSNSRSEMNVSTLELGDSALYLCASSLGLDGEKLFFGSGTQLSVL.

This clone was picked up one time. V is TRBV7-9 and J is TRBJ2-3; the D gene is possibly TRBD1 (6 bases). V lost 4 bases and J lost 5, with 13 bases in between. Looked up from germline, CDR1 is SEHNR and CDR2 is FQNEAQ (reference sequence). CDR3 length: 14 residues. The CDR3 protein is CASSSRTERDTQYF. CDR3 nucleotide sequence: TGTGCCAGCAGCTCCCGGACAGAAAGAGATACGCAGTATTTT.

In DNA, the CDR3 is TGTGCCAGCTCGGCAGGACAGGAGTACACTGAAGCTTTCTTT. Translating it yields CASSAGQEYTEAFF. The chain couples TRBV18 to TRBJ1-1; 7 bases match TRBD1. Germline V gene sequence: CDR1 KGHSH, CDR2 LQKENI. The CDR3 contains 14 residues. The V and J ends lost 6 bases and 3 bases, in that order; junction bases with no gene match: 7.

The chain uses TRBV9 and TRBJ2-5, with a weak D call TRBD1 (5 bases). The V gene's germline CDR1 is SGDLS and CDR2 YYNGEE. The CDR3 has 15 amino acids. The V end was cut by 0 bases, the J end by 0 bases, with 9 bases between. CDR3 sequence: CASSVDQGYQETQYF. CDR3 bases: TGTGCCAGCAGCGTAGATCAGGGTTACCAAGAGACCCAGTACTTC.